The 12 T cell receptor beta chains below come from one sample, sequenced in a study of blood T cell repertoires in COVID-19. Using immunoSEQ multiplex PCR, the repertoire was profiled, and TCRdb retains in-frame clones only, with some absent. Counted here are about 230,000 clones, roughly nine tenths occurring once; the ten biggest clones make up 4%. The sequenced material came from PBMCs or T cells enriched from blood (not recorded which). The source of these receptors is a woman in her 30s with acute COVID-19.

The chain uses TRBV6-6 and TRBJ1-5; TRBD1 matches 8 bases. The CDR3 is 16 residues long. V dropped 6 bases and J dropped 0; count of bases not matched to a gene: 7. Germline V gene lookup returns CDR1 MNHNY and CDR2 SVGAGI (reference sequence). The chain's CDR3 is CASSRTGGYSNQPQHF. The CDR3 DNA sequence: TGTGCCAGCAGCCGCACAGGGGGTTATAGCAATCAGCCCCAGCATTTT.

The rearrangement joins TRBV7-2 to TRBJ2-3, with TRBD2 identical over 7 bases. With V trimmed by 7 bases and J by 5 bases, 12 bases remained unmatched. This CDR3 comprises 15 residues. Looked up from germline, CDR1 is SGHTA and CDR2 is FQGNSA. CDR3 sequence: CASTPTRGFVDTQYF. In nucleotides, the CDR3 is TGTGCCAGCACCCCGACGCGGGGGTTCGTAGATACGCAGTATTTT. The variable domain in full, with the rest retrieved from reference TRBV7-2 and TRBJ2-3, is GAGVSQSPSNKVTEKGKDVELRCDPISGHTALYWYRQSLGQGLEFLIYFQGNSAPDKSGLPSDRFSAERTGGSVSTLTIQRTQQEDSAVYLCASTPTRGFVDTQYFGPGTRLTVL.

CDR3 in DNA: TGTGCCAGCTCACCCCGGACAGGGAGGTCCTACAATGAGCAGTTCTTC. Its protein product is CASSPRTGRSYNEQFF. This chain links TRBV18 with TRBJ2-1; 8 bases are a match to TRBD1. This CDR3 comprises 16 residues. V was clipped by 3 bases and J by 1 base; unmatched bases: 5. Germline lookup yields CDR1 KGHSH and CDR2 LQKENI.

This chain connects TRBV6-5 to TRBJ1-2, with TRBD1 matching over 7 bases. The V and J ends lost 6 bases and 4 bases, in that order; junction bases with no gene match: 8. CDR3 length equals 14 residues. CDR1 and CDR2 from the germline V gene are MNHEY and SVGAGI. The CDR3 loop is CASRLVGTVYGYTF. The CDR3 nucleotides are TGTGCCAGCAGGCTGGTCGGGACAGTCTATGGCTACACCTTC.

The rearrangement uses TRBV30 and TRBJ1-4; TRBD1 aligns across 7 bases. The CDR3 spans 16 residues. The V and J ends lost 5 bases and 8 bases, in that order; junction bases with no gene match: 17. Per germline, CDR1 GTSNPN and CDR2 SVGIG (reference sequence). The CDR3 region has the DNA TGTGCCTGGGGAGACAGGGTTGGGAGTCCCGGCGAAAAACTGTTTTTT. Its translation is CAWGDRVGSPGEKLFF.

This clone was picked up one time. The chain recombines TRBV21-1 with TRBJ1-1. TRBV21-1 constitutes a pseudogene. This CDR3 has 14 residues. In DNA, the CDR3 is TGTGCCAGCAGGCGACGGACTTCGAACACTGAAGCTTTCTTT. As protein: CASRRRTSNTEAFF.

The CDR3: CASRISQGVTYNEQFF. In nucleotides, the CDR3 is TGTGCCAGCAGGATCTCCCAGGGGGTAACCTACAATGAGCAGTTCTTC. This chain uses TRBV5-5 with TRBJ2-1; 7 bases are a match to TRBD1. CDR1 and CDR2 (germline): SGHKS, YYEKEE (reference sequence). The CDR3 runs 16 residues. V gave up 5 bases and J gave up 2 bases; unmatched junction bases: 10.

This sequence joins TRBV7-9 and TRBJ2-1; D possibly corresponds to TRBD1 (6 bases). Trimming took 2 bases from V and 6 from J, leaving 11 bases between them. The germline CDR1 and CDR2 sequences are SEHNR and FQNEAQ (reference sequence). The CDR3 has 14 residues. The CDR3 bases are TGTGCCAGCAGCTTATCTTCAGGGGTCAATGAGCAGTTCTTC. Protein product: CASSLSSGVNEQFF.

The J gene is TRBJ1-1, the V gene TRBV7-2, with D perhaps matching TRBD1 (5 bases). With 8 bases removed from V and 5 bases from J, the gap between germline ends came to 15 bases. The CDR3 has 13 residues. Looked up from germline, CDR1 is SGHTA and CDR2 is FQGNSA. CDR3 loop: CASHPGFVTEAFF. CDR3 sequence (DNA): TGTGCCAGCCACCCAGGGTTTGTTACTGAAGCTTTCTTT.

The V gene is TRBV7-9, the J gene TRBJ1-6, with TRBD1 matching over 7 bases. Germline values: CDR1 SEHNR, CDR2 FQNEAQ (reference sequence). This CDR3 contains 14 residues. Trimming at V came to 6 bases and at J to 4 bases, leaving 3 bases not matched to a gene. CDR3: CASSDRAYNSPLHF. The CDR3 bases are TGTGCCAGCAGTGACAGGGCTTATAATTCACCCCTCCACTTT.

There are a few counts of this clone. This sequence joins TRBV7-2 and TRBJ2-7, with 9 bases aligning to TRBD2. J was trimmed by 1 base and V by 4 bases; bases with no gene match: 8. CDR1 SGHTA and CDR2 FQGNSA come from the germline V gene. The CDR3 sequence is 16 residues long. The CDR3 protein is CASSYPLAGHSYEQYF. The CDR3 nucleotides are TGTGCCAGCAGCTACCCCCTAGCGGGGCATTCCTACGAGCAGTACTTC.

This clone occurred once. This sequence joins TRBV5-1 and TRBJ1-1; D is possibly TRBD1 (5 bases). The CDR3 sequence is 15 residues long. The V end lost 3 bases, the J end lost 5 bases, and 17 bases lay between the germline ends. Germline-derived CDR1 and CDR2 are SGHRS and YFSETQ. CDR3 sequence (DNA): TGCGCCAGCAGCTACAACCCCCGGGGGAGTACTGAAGCTTTCTTT. It specifies CASSYNPRGSTEAFF.